The next 27 T cell receptor beta chains were all read from a single sample in a study of metastatic and nonmetastatic thyroid tumors. Using MiXCR, TCRdb reanalyzed the PCR reads. The sample lists tens of thousands of clones; 9.5% to 13% were seen once. The entire patient cohort was treatment-naive prior to thyroid surgery. Input material: blood. The receptors originated from a male donor with papillary thyroid cancer or a benign thyroid nodule (not recorded which). Some clones in this sample may be carry-over from other donors' samples.

This clone was seen ten or more times. This chain uses TRBV6-2 or TRBV6-3 with TRBJ2-5; TRBD2 aligns across 8 bases. Germline CDR1 and CDR2: MNHEY and SVGEGT. The trim removed 1 base at V and 9 bases at J, leaving 10 bases unmatched. This CDR3 spans 15 amino acids. CDR3 nucleotides: TGTGCCAGCAGTTACTTAACCGGGACTAGTGTTCCCCAGTACTTC. As protein: CASSYLTGTSVPQYF.

V and J are TRBV4-1 and TRBJ1-2; TRBD1 matches at 7 bases. This CDR3 has 14 amino acids. Germline loops: CDR1 MGHRA, CDR2 YSYEKL. The trim removed 4 bases at V and 8 bases at J, leaving 10 bases unmatched. CDR3 amino acids: CASSRDQGEGGYTF. For the CDR3, the DNA is TGCGCCAGCAGCCGAGACCAGGGGGAAGGGGGCTACACCTTC.

This clone was seen many times. This chain uses TRBV6-1 with TRBJ1-1; D might be TRBD1 (6 bases). There are 14 residues in the CDR3. CDR1 is MNHNS, CDR2 SASEGT, per germline. The V and J ends lost 7 bases and 3 bases respectively, with 15 bases between them. The CDR3 DNA reads as TGTGCCAGCATCCCGTCGGGGGGCTACACTGAAGCTTTCTTT. Protein: CASIPSGGYTEAFF.

The table lists this clone with many counts. The DNA of the CDR3 is TGTGCCAGCAGCGTTAGCTACGAGCAGTACTTC. Its translation: CASSVSYEQYF. The chain carries TRBV7-9 and TRBJ2-7; no definite D call. Germline lookup yields CDR1 SEHNR and CDR2 FQNEAQ (reference sequence). The CDR3 is made up of 11 amino acids. The V gene lost 5 bases and the J gene lost 3 bases, with 5 bases spanning the gap. Full variable domain (missing parts from reference TRBV7-9 and TRBJ2-7): DTGVSQNPRHKITKRGQNVTFRCDPISEHNRLYWYRQTLGQGPEFLTYFQNEAQLEKSRLLSDRFSAERPKGSFSTLEIQRTEQGDSAMYLCASSVSYEQYFGPGTRLTVT.

This clone was seen repeatedly, ten times or more. This chain joins TRBV19 and TRBJ2-6; no firm D call. The CDR3 contains 16 residues. The V gene's germline CDR1 is LNHDA and CDR2 SQIVND (reference sequence). Trimming took off 3 bases at V and 0 bases at J, with 9 bases between the two ends. The CDR3 sequence is CASSIPRTSGANVLTF. CDR3 bases: TGTGCCAGTAGTATCCCTCGAACCTCTGGGGCCAACGTCCTGACTTTC.

This clone was detected only a few times. This chain connects TRBV12-3 or TRBV12-4 to TRBJ2-7, with TRBD1 identical over 11 bases. The length of the CDR3 is 14 residues. After removal of 5 bases from V and 4 bases from J, the junction contained 4 bases not matched to a gene. The CDR3 reads CASSVGTGGYEQYF. The CDR3 DNA is TGTGCCAGCAGTGTGGGGACAGGGGGGTACGAGCAGTACTTC.

This clone was seen only a few times. This may be a read error, as it is one base from a much larger clone. The gene calls are TRBV6-1 and TRBJ2-7, with TRBD2 matching 15 bases. The end of the DNA aligns better with TRBJ2-1, so the J call may be wrong. Per the germline V gene, CDR1 is MNHNS and CDR2 is SASEGT. This CDR3 is built from 17 residues. The CDR3 here is CASSGGTSGRSYNEQFF. For the CDR3, the DNA is TGTGCCAGCAGTGGCGGGACTAGCGGGAGGTCCTACAATGAGCAGTTCTTC.

This clone is judged medium-sized. V and J are TRBV12-3 or TRBV12-4 and TRBJ2-7, with no clear D. This CDR3 contains 11 residues. The V and J ends lost 5 bases and 2 bases respectively, with 4 bases between them. DNA for the CDR3: TGTGCCAGCAGTCTTACCTACGAGCAGTACTTC. This encodes CASSLTYEQYF.

This clone was seen more than once but under ten times. The CDR3 sequence: CASSLGPGEGDTQYF. For the CDR3, the DNA is TGTGCCAGCAGCTTGGGACCAGGGGAGGGAGATACGCAGTATTTT. This chain connects TRBV5-4 to TRBJ2-3; weak D call: TRBD2 (7 bases). CDR3 size: 15 residues. Trimming took off 0 bases at V and 5 bases at J, with 13 bases between the two ends. Germline-derived CDR1 and CDR2 are SGHNT and YYREEE (reference sequence).

The rearrangement links TRBV3-1 to TRBJ2-2; TRBD1 is a possible D gene (5 bases). The germline V gene has CDR1 LGHDT and CDR2 YNNKEL (reference sequence). The CDR3 runs to 16 residues. V was shortened by 4 bases and J by 0 bases, with 12 bases between the two germline ends. The CDR3 here is CASSLWARANTGELFF. The CDR3 DNA reads TGTGCCAGCAGCCTTTGGGCCAGGGCGAACACCGGGGAGCTGTTTTTT.

This clone is judged medium-sized. The chain couples TRBV6-1 to TRBJ2-7; TRBD2 is a possible D gene (5 bases). Trimming removed 6 bases from V and 4 bases from J, with 16 bases in between. This CDR3 is built from 14 residues. The germline V gene encodes CDR1 MNHNS and CDR2 SASEGT. The CDR3 loop reads CASSLGAPAYEQYF. For the CDR3, the DNA is TGTGCCAGCAGCCTGGGAGCCCCAGCTTACGAGCAGTACTTC.

About this clone itself: A much larger clone sits a single nucleotide away, making a read error possible. This chain connects TRBV9 to TRBJ2-3; the D is unclear. The CDR3 totals 12 residues. CDR1 and CDR2 (germline): SGDLS, YYNGEE. The V end lost 7 bases, the J end lost 7 bases, and 13 bases lay between the germline ends. The CDR3 here is CASGLPAYTQYF. CDR3 coding DNA: TGTGCCAGCGGCCTTCCGGCGTATACGCAGTATTTT.

The rearrangement joins TRBV4-1 to TRBJ1-3; 8 bases match TRBD1. The CDR3 spans 19 residues. Trimming took 0 bases from V and 0 from J; bases not matched to a gene: 10. Germline V lookup: CDR1 MGHRA, CDR2 YSYEKL. CDR3 sequence (DNA): TGCGCCAGCAGCCAAGATGGGACAGGAGACCTCCTCTCTGGAAACACCATATATTTT. Protein: CASSQDGTGDLLSGNTIYF.

Many counts were recorded for this clone. Written as DNA, the CDR3 is TGCGCCAGCAGCCAAGACCCACCGGGAGCGACGGGCGAGCAGTACTTC. It codes for CASSQDPPGATGEQYF. The V gene is TRBV4-3, the J gene TRBJ2-7; the D gene is possibly TRBD2 (6 bases). Germline-derived CDR1 and CDR2 are LGHNA and YSLEER. The CDR3 extends over 16 amino acids. V shed 0 bases and J shed 6 bases, with 18 bases lying between them.

Ten or more counts support this clone. The chain couples TRBV4-2 to TRBJ2-7; 8 bases match TRBD1. The V and J ends lost 1 base and 0 bases, in that order; junction bases with no gene match: 8. Germline lookup yields CDR1 LGHNA and CDR2 YNFKEQ. This CDR3 spans 17 amino acids. The CDR3 protein is CASSQGDRSLSSYEQYF. Written as DNA, the CDR3 is TGTGCCAGCAGCCAAGGGGACAGGAGCCTCAGCTCCTACGAGCAGTACTTC.

This clone was detected many times. The rearrangement joins TRBV28 to TRBJ2-7; 8 positions match TRBD2. The germline CDR1 and CDR2 sequences are MDHEN and SYDVKM. This CDR3 spans 16 amino acids. V lost 8 bases and J lost 2; bases outside the gene matches: 14. CDR3 bases: TGTGCCAGCGGCTCCCCCGGGACTAGGGGGACCTACGAGCAGTACTTC. This codes for CASGSPGTRGTYEQYF.

Details on this clone: A much larger clone lies a single base off, so this may be a read error. The identical CDR3 is also encoded by other nucleotide sequences in the sample. This chain links TRBV7-9 with TRBJ2-7, with 7 bases fitting TRBD1. J was trimmed by 6 bases and V by 1 base; bases with no gene match: 6. Germline loops: CDR1 SEHNR, CDR2 FQNEAQ (reference sequence). The CDR3 totals 14 residues. Here the CDR3 DNA reads TGTGCCAGCAGCTTAGTTTCCGGACAGGCCGAGCAGTACTTC. Its translation: CASSLVSGQAEQYF.

This clone was seen at least ten times. This chain joins TRBV10-1 and TRBJ1-1; weak D call: TRBD1 (6 bases). Germline CDR1 reads WNHNN; CDR2 reads SYGVQD (reference sequence). Trimming pared 0 bases from V and 8 bases from J, leaving 10 bases between. This CDR3 has 13 amino acids. The CDR3: CASSESTGTEAFF. The CDR3 coding sequence is TGCGCCAGCAGTGAGTCGACCGGGACAGAAGCTTTCTTT.

This clone was detected many times. The chain joins TRBV15 to TRBJ2-7, with D maybe TRBD2 (6 bases). The CDR3 is 15 residues long. Per the germline V gene, CDR1 is LNHNV and CDR2 is YYDKDF (reference sequence). Trimming shortened V by 1 base and J by 2 bases, and 12 bases separated the two germline ends. The DNA for the CDR3 is TGTGCCACCAGCAGAGCTCTTGGCGGGGCCTACGAGCAGTACTTC. The encoded protein is CATSRALGGAYEQYF.

In its sample, this clone was seen many times. The genes are TRBV6-2 or TRBV6-3 and TRBJ1-4; D gene unclear. V was shortened by 0 bases and J by 8 bases, with 10 bases between the two germline ends. Germline CDR1 and CDR2: MNHEY and SVGEGT. The CDR3 has 14 amino acids. CDR3: CASSYSTGSEKLFF. CDR3 in DNA: TGTGCCAGCAGTTACTCGACGGGGAGCGAAAAACTGTTTTTT.

This clone has a handful of counts. The gene calls are TRBV18 and TRBJ2-7; TRBD1 agrees at 8 bases. The length of the CDR3 is 15 residues. CDR1 KGHSH and CDR2 LQKENI come from the germline V gene. After removal of 2 bases from V and 6 bases from J, the junction contained 9 bases not matched to a gene. CDR3 sequence reads: CASSPGSQGAGEQYF. CDR3 in DNA: TGTGCCAGCTCACCAGGGTCCCAGGGGGCGGGCGAGCAGTACTTC.

In regard to this clone: Given a much more abundant clone one base away, this may be a read error. The V and J genes are TRBV4-1 and TRBJ2-1; 12 nucleotides match TRBD2. Trimming took 0 bases from V and 15 from J; bases not matched to a gene: 12. The germline CDR1 and CDR2 sequences are MGHRA and YSYEKL. CDR3 size: 16 residues. CDR3: CASSQDQGLAGPGVFF. In DNA form, the CDR3 reads TGCGCCAGCAGCCAAGATCAGGGACTAGCGGGCCCAGGGGTGTTCTTC.

The table lists this clone with many counts. V is TRBV6-1 and J is TRBJ1-1; D is undetermined. Germline CDR1 MNHNS, CDR2 SASEGT. The length of the CDR3 is 12 residues. Trimming took 5 bases from V and 0 from J, leaving 4 bases between them. The CDR3 nucleotides are TGTGCCAGCAGTCGAATGAACACTGAAGCTTTCTTT. Amino acids: CASSRMNTEAFF.

This clone was found many times. The rearrangement joins TRBV19 to TRBJ1-1, with unresolved D. Germline CDR1 is LNHDA and CDR2 is SQIVND (reference sequence). Trimming removed 1 base at V and 0 bases at J, with 12 bases between. This CDR3 has 16 amino acids. In DNA, the CDR3 is TGTGCCAGTAGTATAGGGGCAGCTTGGATGAACACTGAAGCTTTCTTT. Translation gives CASSIGAAWMNTEAFF.

This clone has a handful of counts. The genes are TRBV2 and TRBJ2-3; 14 positions match TRBD2. CDR3 length: 17 amino acids. Germline loops: CDR1 SNHLY, CDR2 FYNNEI. J lost 1 base, V lost 8 bases, and 8 bases had no gene match. The CDR3 DNA reads TGTGCCAGCTCCGGGACTAGCGGGAGAGGGGGCACAGATACGCAGTATTTT. It yields the protein CASSGTSGRGGTDTQYF.

This clone was detected ten times or more. The chain joins TRBV20-1 to TRBJ2-3, with TRBD1 matching over 7 bases. V trimming: 0 bases; J trimming: 1 base; junction bases outside the gene matches: 10. Germline V gene data show CDR1 as DFQATT and CDR2 as SNEGSKA (reference sequence). This CDR3 has 17 residues. CDR3 bases: TGCAGTGCTAGAGATCTACAGGGGCTTACAGGCACAGATACGCAGTATTTT. It is translated as CSARDLQGLTGTDTQYF.

Comment on this clone: Since a much larger clone is just one base distant, this may be a read error. The V gene is TRBV3-1, the J gene TRBJ1-2; D is possibly TRBD1 (6 bases). The V and J ends lost 1 base and 7 bases respectively, with 7 bases between them. CDR1 is LGHDT and CDR2 is YNNKEL in the germline V gene (reference sequence). This CDR3 has 12 amino acids. CDR3 coding DNA: TGTGCCAGCAGCCAAGGAGGGGGTGGCTACACCTTC. It is translated as CASSQGGGGYTF.